This record covers a single TCR beta chain. Its antigen is undetermined. These data are taken from a study of T cell repertoires in cytomegalovirus infection. Whole-study context: Recently identified HLA-C-restricted and well-studied HLA-B-restricted CMV epitopes were used. TCR beta signatures that were public indicated CMV infection and matching HLA type.

Study-wide findings and caveats: HLA-C-restricted, CMV-specific TCR beta clonotypes were dominant ex vivo.

The CDR3 has 15 residues. With 5 bases removed from V and 1 base from J, the gap between germline ends came to 12 bases. The germline V gene encodes CDR1 SGHTA and CDR2 FQGNSA. One entry per CDR3 protein, called by TCRdb with MiXCR from the reads. The repertoire has around 77,000 distinct CDR3 sequences, 20% of them found once; the top ten carry about 72%. The chain is built from TRBV7-2 and TRBJ2-1; the D gene is possibly TRBD2 (7 bases). This sequence originates from a human donor in good health (CMV status not recorded). Some clones in this sample may be carry-over from other donors' samples. This material consisted of CD8+ T cells from cultured PBMCs, taken from culture after CMV antigen stimulation. The CDR3 here is CASSKGGTSYNEQFF. CDR3 DNA: TGTGCCAGCAGCAAGGGGGGGACATCCTACAATGAGCAGTTCTTC.